This T cell receptor (beta chain) comes out of a study of blood T cell repertoires in COVID-19. On this clone itself: The sample contains more than one DNA sequence encoding this CDR3.

Authors' data handling: Amplification of reference gene primers was used by the study to estimate nucleated cell counts. Libraries were prepared by immunoSEQ multiplex PCR; TCRdb keeps only in-frame clonotypes and omits some of them. For V, J and clone size, that table is used; D and trimming come from the DNA. The table has some 300,000 clones, around 89% seen once. Participants were aged about 18 to 89 years from around 24 US areas. Cohorts were assigned according to the clinical history that participants reported. Cohort 3 donors counted as recovered after two negative PCRs, clearance, or resolved symptoms. The sample comprised PBMCs or T cells enriched from blood (not recorded which). This TCR was recovered from a woman aged 40 to 50 who had recovered from COVID-19.

The DNA for the CDR3 is TGTGCCAGCAGCTTAGGTACGGGAGGGCCTTACGAGCAGTACTTC. The encoded protein is CASSLGTGGPYEQYF. V gene TRBV7-9 combines with J gene TRBJ2-7; 8 bases are a match to TRBD2. Germline CDR1 is SEHNR and CDR2 is FQNEAQ (reference sequence). Trimming removed 1 base from V and 4 bases from J; junction bases left unmatched: 6. The length of the CDR3 is 15 residues.